A selection of T cell receptor beta chains follows, all from one sample in a study of CD8 T cells in Susac syndrome. TCRdb re-derived calls from the immunoSEQ multiplex PCR reads in MiXCR, one entry per CDR3 protein. The sample gives just over 150,000 distinct CDR3 sequences, just under 95% of which show up once; around 0.21% is in the top ten. Sample: CD8+ T cells from PBMCs. The source is a human donor with multiple sclerosis. CDR3s include the opening cysteine and the closing phenylalanine or tryptophan. A D gene is named only where the DNA matches it firmly. Clone size is shown for a subset of rows, as once, few, many or a class of expanded clone.

clone_size j_call v_call d_call cdr3_aa cdr3_nt
. TRBJ2-7 TRBV5-1 . CASSLEGLAYEQYF TGCGCCAGCAGCTTGGAGGGGTTGGCCTACGAGCAGTACTTC
. TRBJ2-2 TRBV6-5 . CAGGVSPNTGELFF TGTGCAGGGGGGGTGTCTCCGAACACCGGGGAGCTGTTTTTT
. TRBJ2-7 TRBV29-1 . CSVGGVSSYEQYF TGCAGCGTTGGAGGGGTCAGCTCCTACGAGCAGTACTTC
. TRBJ1-2 TRBV29-1 . CSVEDQRNGYTF TGCAGCGTTGAAGATCAAAGGAATGGCTACACCTTC
. TRBJ2-7 TRBV10-2 TRBD1 CASGDRGVGYEQYF TGCGCCAGCGGGGACAGGGGAGTGGGCTACGAGCAGTACTTC
. TRBJ2-1 TRBV28 TRBD1 CASSITGTDYNEQFF TGTGCCAGCAGTATTACCGGGACAGACTACAATGAGCAGTTCTTC
. TRBJ1-5 TRBV27 . CASSLRGGTFQHF TGTGCCAGCAGTTTAAGGGGGGGGACTTTCCAGCATTTT
. TRBJ2-1 TRBV11-2 . CASSLVSRDEQFF TGTGCCAGCAGCTTAGTCTCAAGGGATGAGCAGTTCTTC
once TRBJ2-3 TRBV11-2 . CASSLRRSDTQYF TGTGCCAGCAGCCTTCGTAGGTCAGATACGCAGTATTTT
. TRBJ2-7 TRBV2 . CASSGAGLSSYEQYF TGTGCCAGCAGTGGGGCAGGCCTCAGCTCCTACGAGCAGTACTTC
. TRBJ1-5 TRBV20-1 . CSARDWGGSNQPQHF TGCAGTGCTAGAGATTGGGGAGGTTCCAATCAGCCCCAGCATTTT
. TRBJ1-1 TRBV15 TRBD1 CATSRDRGNTEAFF TGTGCCACCAGCAGGGACAGGGGGAACACTGAAGCTTTCTTT
. TRBJ2-1 TRBV9 . CASSGRGSNYNEQFF TGTGCCAGCAGCGGTCGGGGGTCCAACTACAATGAGCAGTTCTTC
. TRBJ2-1 TRBV5-6 TRBD1 CASSLAGQAYNEQFF TGTGCCAGCAGCCTCGCGGGACAGGCGTACAATGAGCAGTTCTTC
once TRBJ1-1 TRBV29-1 . CSVVRNSRDTEAFF TGCAGCGTTGTCCGAAATTCGAGGGACACTGAAGCTTTCTTT
. TRBJ2-3 TRBV5-1 . CASSSQRTSTDTQYF TGCGCCAGCAGCTCCCAGCGGACTTCCACAGATACGCAGTATTTT
. TRBJ1-1 TRBV6-5 TRBD1 CASSFTGGRNTEAFF TGTGCCAGCAGTTTTACAGGGGGGAGGAACACTGAAGCTTTCTTT
once TRBJ2-3 TRBV7-9 TRBD2 CASSFPTHASGGAVDTQYF TGTGCCAGCAGCTTTCCCACCCATGCTAGCGGGGGGGCGGTAGATACGCAGTATTTT
. TRBJ2-7 TRBV5-1 TRBD1 CASSGTAYEQYF TGCGCCAGCTCCGGGACAGCCTACGAGCAGTACTTC
. TRBJ1-6 TRBV7-6 TRBD1 CASSLYLDRGNSPLHF TGTGCCAGCAGCTTATACCTGGACAGGGGTAATTCACCCCTCCACTTT
. TRBJ2-7 TRBV15 . CATSRDVQPSPWEQYF TGTGCCACCAGCAGAGATGTACAGCCCTCTCCTTGGGAGCAGTACTTC
. TRBJ2-7 TRBV18 . CASSPKGPGNILSYEQYF TGTGCCAGCTCTCCCAAAGGCCCAGGGAATATCCTCTCCTACGAGCAGTACTTC
once TRBJ2-3 TRBV5-6 TRBD2 CASSFSGGGSTDTQYF TGTGCCAGCAGCTTCTCAGGCGGGGGATCCACAGATACGCAGTATTTT
once TRBJ2-3 TRBV9 TRBD1 CASSDRDRSDTQYF TGTGCCAGCAGCGACCGGGACAGATCAGATACGCAGTATTTT
. TRBJ2-5 TRBV29-1 TRBD2 CSVVLAGEQETQYF TGCAGCGTTGTTCTAGCGGGGGAACAAGAGACCCAGTACTTC
. TRBJ2-7 TRBV2 . CASNPDITYEQYF TGTGCCAGCAACCCGGACATCACCTACGAGCAGTACTTC
once TRBJ2-2 TRBV9 . CASSVARFAVNTGELFF TGTGCCAGCAGCGTAGCTCGCTTTGCCGTTAACACCGGGGAGCTGTTTTTT
. TRBJ2-3 TRBV3-1 TRBD2 CASSRASGRDSHTDTQYF TGTGCCAGCAGCCGGGCAAGCGGGAGAGATTCCCACACAGATACGCAGTATTTT
. TRBJ2-1 TRBV4-2 . CASSQGSEQFF TGTGCCAGCAGCCAAGGGAGTGAGCAGTTCTTC